This T cell receptor beta chain appears in the sequencing data of a study of shared clonotypes between healthy human individuals. About the research overall: Donors consisted of a couple of women and three men between 18 and 49.

A note on this clone: Its target is not known.

Broader study findings: Generally, naive subsets came out with larger estimated richness than memory subsets.

A 200 ng quantity of DNA, 25,000 to 30,000 T cell genomes, went into the sorted-subset replicate PCRs. TCRdb's copy holds only in-frame clones and misses some; the assay was immunoSEQ multiplex PCR. Of 950,000 to 1,300,000 clones detected, about 70% appear once; the ten largest clones hold approximately 1.5%. The healthy adult donors were HIV-negative and reported no recent acute infections or vaccinations. Trimming took 0 bases from V and 9 from J, leaving 6 bases between them. Germline assignment: CDR1 GTSNPN and CDR2 SVGIG (reference sequence). This CDR3 region has 12 residues. The sequencing input was memory CD4+ T cells sorted from blood. Sample subset: CD45RA-negative fraction. The sequence derives from a man aged 18-30 years in good health. The V call is TRBV30, the J call TRBJ1-6; D not certain. CDR3: CAWSVNGSPLHF. CDR3 bases: TGTGCCTGGAGTGTAAATGGTTCACCCCTCCACTTT.